Presented here are 16 T cell receptor beta chains from one specimen sequenced in a study of read filtering for tumor transcriptome and immune sequencing. This library used 300 to 500 ng RNA and molecular barcoded adaptors spanning alpha/delta and beta/gamma chains. TCRdb itself ran the reads through MiXCR, one entry per CDR3 protein. The table has roughly 18,000 distinct CDR3 sequences, less than 25% seen once. Sample: a population of CD138-negative cells sorted from bone marrow. Receptors originate from a donor over 35 with multiple myeloma.

J is TRBJ2-2 and V is TRBV28, with 9 bases aligning to TRBD2. CDR1 MDHEN and CDR2 SYDVKM come from the germline V gene. This CDR3 has 16 residues. With 7 bases clipped from V and 6 bases from J, the junction kept 12 bases outside the gene matches. The CDR3 coding sequence is TGTGCCAGCACCGCGTATAGCGGGAGATCGCCCGGGGAGCTGTTTTTT. Its protein is CASTAYSGRSPGELFF.

This clonotype was counted at least ten times. The chain joins TRBV5-6 to TRBJ1-4; D not certain. Trimming took 0 bases from V and 8 from J, leaving 14 bases between them. This CDR3 region has 15 residues. Germline lookup yields CDR1 SGHDT and CDR2 YYEEEE. The CDR3 is CASSLVGFVWEKLFF. The CDR3 DNA reads TGTGCCAGCAGCTTGGTCGGGTTCGTTTGGGAAAAACTGTTTTTT.

This clonotype was seen only a few times. The V and J genes are TRBV6-2 or TRBV6-3 and TRBJ1-5, with D uncertain. Per the germline V gene, CDR1 is MNHEY and CDR2 is SVGEGT. CDR3 length: 19 residues. V shed 3 bases and J shed 3 bases, with 24 bases lying between them. CDR3 bases: TGTGCCAGCAGTTATATAAGGGCTGATTATCCCAAACTCAATCAGCCCCAGCATTTT. This codes for CASSYIRADYPKLNQPQHF.

About this clonotype: This may come from a read error, since a much larger clone is one base off. The gene calls are TRBV6-2 or TRBV6-3 and TRBJ2-4, with D tentatively TRBD2 (6 bases). Per germline, CDR1 MNHEY and CDR2 SVGEGT. The CDR3 loop spans 18 amino acids. V shed 2 bases and J shed 0 bases, with 17 bases lying between them. CDR3 region: CASSYGGTNGVAKNIQYF. The CDR3 nucleotides read TGTGCCAGCAGTTACGGCGGGACCAACGGGGTAGCCAAAAACATTCAGTACTTC.

This clonotype was counted once. The J gene is TRBJ1-5, the V gene TRBV18; no firm D call. V lost 0 bases to trimming and J lost 7 bases, with 13 bases between them. Germline V gene lookup returns CDR1 KGHSH and CDR2 LQKENI. The CDR3 consists of 15 residues. The CDR3, as DNA: TGTGCCAGCTCACCACCGGGGTCACATGAACAGCCCCAGCATTTT. Translation: CASSPPGSHEQPQHF.

This clonotype has a count of ten or more. This rearrangement joins TRBV7-2 to TRBJ2-7; tentatively, D is TRBD2 (6 bases). This CDR3 comprises 14 residues. V was pared by 5 bases and J by 4 bases, with 15 bases between. Germline CDR1 SGHTA, CDR2 FQGNSA. DNA for the CDR3: TGTGCCAGCAGCCGCCGGGACTCCGGATACGAGCAGTACTTC. Protein: CASSRRDSGYEQYF.

This sequence joins TRBV5-1 and TRBJ2-1; 11 nucleotides match TRBD2. The CDR3 is 17 residues long. CDR1 is SGHRS, CDR2 YFSETQ, per germline. V lost 0 bases and J lost 8; bases outside the gene matches: 10. CDR3 sequence (DNA): TGCGCCAGCAGCTTGGATTCGTCTAGCGGGAGGCTACATGAGCAGTTCTTC. Encoded protein: CASSLDSSSGRLHEQFF.

This chain uses TRBV29-1 with TRBJ2-3; 10 bases are shared with TRBD1. The germline V gene has CDR1 SQVTM and CDR2 ANQGSEA. The CDR3 contains 14 residues. V shed 7 bases, J shed 7 bases, and the junction held 11 bases outside the gene matches. As DNA, the CDR3 is TGCAGCGCAGGCCCCGGACAGGGGGAACATACGCAGTATTTT. This encodes CSAGPGQGEHTQYF.

This clonotype appeared many times. V gene TRBV7-8 combines with J gene TRBJ2-3; possibly TRBD2 for D (6 bases). The germline V and J ends were trimmed by 5 bases and 6 bases, with 12 bases remaining between them. Germline CDR1 SGHVS, CDR2 FQNEAQ. The CDR3 runs to 13 residues. The chain's CDR3 is CASSQSGVDTQYF. The CDR3 DNA sequence: TGTGCCAGCAGCCAATCGGGAGTGGATACGCAGTATTTT.

This clonotype ranks as medium-sized. CDR3 region: CSVVPRSGLEINEQFF. The DNA of the CDR3 is TGCAGCGTTGTCCCCCGTAGCGGTCTGGAGATCAATGAGCAGTTCTTC. V gene TRBV29-1 combines with J gene TRBJ2-1; TRBD2 might be the D (6 bases). Between the trimmed V and J ends, which lost 4 bases and 6 bases, there was a span of 22 bases. The CDR3 runs 16 residues. The germline CDR1 and CDR2 sequences are SQVTM and ANQGSEA.

This clonotype showed up many times. The chain uses TRBV12-5 and TRBJ2-2; 8 bases are shared with TRBD2. Germline CDR1 and CDR2: LGHNT and FRNRAP. CDR3 length: 14 residues. The V segment lost 5 bases and the J segment 5 bases; nucleotides outside the gene matches: 4. For the CDR3, the DNA is TGTGCTAGTGGTCCTTTAGCGGGAACCGGGGAGCTGTTTTTT. It translates to CASGPLAGTGELFF.

This chain connects TRBV28 to TRBJ1-1; 7 bases map to TRBD1. After removal of 5 bases from V and 0 bases from J, the junction contained 3 bases not matched to a gene. Germline V CDR1 and CDR2: MDHEN, SYDVKM. This CDR3 comprises 14 residues. The CDR3 reads CASSKQGLNTEAFF. The CDR3 DNA is TGTGCCAGCAGTAAACAGGGGTTGAACACTGAAGCTTTCTTT.

This clonotype is termed medium-sized (0.01 to 0.1%). V gene TRBV4-2 combines with J gene TRBJ2-7, with D maybe TRBD2 (7 bases). The germline V gene has CDR1 LGHNA and CDR2 YNFKEQ. The CDR3 consists of 14 residues. Trimming took 0 bases from V and 7 from J, leaving 13 bases between them. CDR3 bases: TGTGCCAGCAGCCAAGATGGCGGGGGCGGAGAGCAGTACTTC. Translation: CASSQDGGGGEQYF.

In this sample, this clonotype turned up a few times. It may be a read error: a sequence one base away is much more abundant. As the CDR3 is not closed by the conserved phenylalanine or tryptophan, this likely results from a read error. The chain has TRBV24-1 and TRBJ2-1; D is unresolved. The V gene's germline CDR1 is KGHDR and CDR2 SFDVKD. The CDR3 spans 14 residues. V gave up 1 base and J gave up 10 bases, with 13 bases separating them. This chain's CDR3 is CATSDFKVAHEQFL. The CDR3 coding sequence is TGTGCCACCAGTGATTTTAAGGTGGCACACGAGCAGTTCCTC.

A remark on this clonotype: Being one base from a much bigger clone, this may be a read error. The chain recombines TRBV7-9 with TRBJ2-3, with D possibly TRBD1 on 6 matching bases. Germline assignment: CDR1 SEHNR and CDR2 FQNEAQ (reference sequence). This CDR3 is built from 14 residues. The V gene lost 6 bases and the J gene lost 1 base, with 11 bases spanning the gap. The CDR3 nucleotides read TGTGCCAGCAGAGCAGGGGCAGGCACAGATACGCAGTATTTT. It yields the protein CASRAGAGTDTQYF. Looking up the rest from reference TRBV7-9 and TRBJ2-3 gives the full variable domain: DTGVSQNPRHKITKRGQNVTFRCDPISEHNRLYWYRQTLGQGPEFLTYFQNEAQLEKSRLLSDRFSAERPKGSFSTLEIQRTEQGDSAMYLCASRAGAGTDTQYFGPGTRLTVL.

This clonotype was counted many times. The chain recombines TRBV20-1 with TRBJ2-7, with D perhaps TRBD2 (6 bases). The CDR3 spans 15 residues. The V and J ends lost 0 bases and 2 bases respectively, with 14 bases between them. CDR1 DFQATT and CDR2 SNEGSKA come from the germline V gene (reference sequence). The CDR3 DNA reads TGCAGTGCTAGAGATATGATCGGGAGCCCCTACGAGCAGTACTTC. This translates into CSARDMIGSPYEQYF.